The 27 T cell receptor beta chains given below trace back to one sample, sequenced in a study of T cells after yellow fever vaccination. TCRdb redid the calling of the 5' RACE reads with MiXCR, one entry per CDR3 protein. The sample includes around 530,000 distinct CDR3 sequences, around 16% of them seen just once. Sequenced material: PBMCs, taken 5 to 6 days after the first yellow fever vaccination. Every receptor here comes from a man younger than 35 who received the YFV17D yellow fever vaccine.

The chain recombines TRBV12-3 or TRBV12-4 with TRBJ2-2; D perhaps matches TRBD2 (7 bases). V was pared by 1 base and J by 4 bases, with 13 bases between. The CDR3 extends over 16 amino acids. CDR3 sequence (DNA): TGTGCCAGCAGTTTAGTGGGGGGGCCGGGCACCGGGGAGCTGTTTTTT. Encoded protein: CASSLVGGPGTGELFF.

This clonotype has a handful of counts. The J gene is TRBJ1-5, the V gene TRBV12-3 or TRBV12-4; D is uncertain. CDR3 length equals 13 residues. Trimming cost V 7 bases and J 3 bases, with 10 bases left between them. The DNA of the CDR3 is TGTGCCAGCATTCGGAATCACAATCAGCCCCAGCATTTT. Translation: CASIRNHNQPQHF.

The rearrangement uses TRBV4-3 and TRBJ1-1; D uncertain. This CDR3 contains 14 residues. V gave up 2 bases and J gave up 4 bases, with 11 bases separating them. CDR1 is LGHNA and CDR2 is YSLEER in the germline V gene. The CDR3 DNA follows: TGCGCCAGCAGCCAATTAAAGGGTCGCACTGAAGCTTTCTTT. Translated, it gives CASSQLKGRTEAFF.

The chain is built from TRBV7-2 and TRBJ2-5; TRBD2 matches 9 bases. Germline V gives CDR1 SGHTA, CDR2 FQGNSA. The CDR3 runs to 15 residues. J was trimmed by 7 bases and V by 1 base; bases with no gene match: 7. CDR3 sequence (DNA): TGTGCCAGCAGCTTAGTTAGCGGGGGACCAGGGACCCAGTACTTC. This gives the protein CASSLVSGGPGTQYF.

This clonotype was counted a few times. The chain combines TRBV20-1 with TRBJ2-1; TRBD1 aligns across 8 bases. The CDR3 extends over 14 amino acids. After removal of 4 bases from V and 6 bases from J, the junction contained 8 bases not matched to a gene. The germline V gene has CDR1 DFQATT and CDR2 SNEGSKA (reference sequence). For the CDR3, the DNA is TGCAGTGCTACTCTCAGGGGGCCCGGCAATGAGCAGTTCTTC. As protein: CSATLRGPGNEQFF.

The chain joins TRBV28 to TRBJ2-7; D tentatively reads TRBD1 or TRBD2 (5 bases each). V gave up 1 base and J gave up 0 bases, with 10 bases separating them. The CDR3 runs to 15 residues. Germline V gene sequence: CDR1 MDHEN, CDR2 SYDVKM. This chain's CDR3 is CASSLFPGSSYEQYF. The DNA of the CDR3 is TGTGCCAGCAGTTTATTTCCAGGGAGCTCCTACGAGCAGTACTTC.

The rearrangement uses TRBV12-3 or TRBV12-4 and TRBJ2-3, with 9 bases fitting TRBD1. The CDR3 spans 16 residues. Germline trimming cut 7 bases from V and 4 bases from J; bases unmatched to any gene: 12. CDR3 DNA sequence: TGTGCCAGCACCCTTAACAGGGGGCGCTTGGCAGATACGCAGTATTTT. This encodes CASTLNRGRLADTQYF.

This clonotype has more than one count but fewer than ten. This chain uses TRBV4-3 with TRBJ2-5; unclear D gene. CDR3 length: 13 residues. The germline V gene encodes CDR1 LGHNA and CDR2 YSLEER. The V gene lost 4 bases and the J gene lost 5 bases, with 11 bases spanning the gap. This CDR3 is CASSRAVRETQYF. The DNA for the CDR3 is TGCGCCAGCAGCCGAGCCGTTAGGGAGACCCAGTACTTC.

The genes are TRBV27 and TRBJ2-2; 9 bases match TRBD1. V shed 3 bases and J 6 bases; nucleotides not matched to a gene: 2. CDR3 length: 14 residues. Germline V lookup: CDR1 MNHEY, CDR2 SMNVEV (reference sequence). The CDR3 DNA sequence: TGTGCCAGCAGTTTTGGGACAGGGCCCGGGGAGCTGTTTTTT. Translating it yields CASSFGTGPGELFF.

This clonotype has more than one count but fewer than ten. The rearrangement joins TRBV24-1 to TRBJ2-3, with D tentatively TRBD2 (6 bases). Trimming shortened V by 4 bases and J by 1 base, and 8 bases separated the two germline ends. There are 14 residues in the CDR3. Germline V gives CDR1 KGHDR, CDR2 SFDVKD. The CDR3 sequence: CATSEEGRTDTQYF. CDR3 DNA: TGTGCCACCAGTGAGGAGGGACGCACAGATACGCAGTATTTT.

This clonotype came up a few times. The gene calls are TRBV29-1 and TRBJ2-3; D is unclear. Germline CDR1 SQVTM, CDR2 ANQGSEA. Between the trimmed V and J ends, which lost 0 bases and 4 bases, there was a span of 11 bases. The CDR3 contains 14 residues. The CDR3 protein is CSVEDFLAPDTQYF. In DNA form, the CDR3 reads TGCAGCGTTGAAGATTTTTTAGCCCCAGATACGCAGTATTTT.

The V and J genes are TRBV7-2 and TRBJ1-5; D is unclear. Germline lookup yields CDR1 SGHTA and CDR2 FQGNSA. The CDR3 runs 13 residues. V was shortened by 0 bases and J by 4 bases, with 4 bases between the two germline ends. This CDR3 is CASSLAKNQPQHF. In nucleotides, the CDR3 is TGTGCCAGCAGCTTAGCTAAAAATCAGCCCCAGCATTTT. The full variable domain, completed using reference TRBV7-2 and TRBJ1-5, is GAGVSQSPSNKVTEKGKDVELRCDPISGHTALYWYRQSLGQGLEFLIYFQGNSAPDKSGLPSDRFSAERTGGSVSTLTIQRTQQEDSAVYLCASSLAKNQPQHFGDGTRLSIL.

This clonotype was counted a few times. V gene TRBV4-1 combines with J gene TRBJ2-3, with 8 bases lining up with TRBD2. V gave up 5 bases and J gave up 5 bases; unmatched junction bases: 12. The length of the CDR3 is 16 residues. CDR1 MGHRA and CDR2 YSYEKL come from the germline V gene. This CDR3 is CASSLPPGGAVDTQYF. CDR3 sequence (DNA): TGCGCCAGCAGCTTACCGCCCGGGGGGGCCGTAGATACGCAGTATTTT.

The rearrangement joins TRBV6-1 to TRBJ2-1; 12 bases are shared with TRBD2. CDR3 length: 16 residues. With 4 bases clipped from V and 4 bases from J, the junction kept 5 bases outside the gene matches. Per the germline V gene, CDR1 is MNHNS and CDR2 is SASEGT. The CDR3 sequence is CASSALAGGGYNEQFF. The CDR3, as DNA: TGTGCCAGCAGTGCCCTAGCGGGGGGGGGTTACAATGAGCAGTTCTTC.

This clonotype was detected only a few times. J is TRBJ1-5 and V is TRBV6-5; 10 nucleotides agree with TRBD1. From germline, CDR1 is MNHEY and CDR2 SVGAGI. The CDR3 has 15 amino acids. Unmatched junction bases numbered 7, after V lost 6 bases and J lost 5 bases. CDR3 residues: CASRLTGTGDQPQHF. CDR3 nucleotide sequence: TGTGCCAGCAGGTTAACCGGGACAGGGGATCAGCCCCAGCATTTT.

This clonotype has only a few counts. This chain links TRBV20-1 with TRBJ2-1; D is unclear. CDR1 DFQATT and CDR2 SNEGSKA come from the germline V gene (reference sequence). This CDR3 is built from 8 residues. CDR3 in amino acids: CSRDEQFF. DNA for the CDR3: TGCAGCCGGGATGAGCAGTTCTTC.

The chain recombines TRBV6-5 with TRBJ1-1; no clear D gene. The CDR3 is 14 residues long. V was pared by 2 bases and J by 3 bases, with 10 bases between. Germline CDR1 MNHEY, CDR2 SVGAGI. CDR3 nucleotides: TGTGCCAGCAGTTACGAGGGTTGGGACACTGAAGCTTTCTTT. This encodes CASSYEGWDTEAFF.

This chain uses TRBV29-1 with TRBJ1-1; D unclear. CDR3 length: 14 residues. Looked up from germline, CDR1 is SQVTM and CDR2 is ANQGSEA. Trimming removed 4 bases at V and 0 bases at J, with 12 bases between. The CDR3 DNA reads TGCAGCGTTGTTTGGCCAGACCTGAACACTGAAGCTTTCTTT. Its protein product is CSVVWPDLNTEAFF.

The rearrangement links TRBV30 to TRBJ2-4, with a weak D call TRBD1 (6 bases). The germline V gene encodes CDR1 GTSNPN and CDR2 SVGIG (reference sequence). This CDR3 comprises 15 residues. Trimming took off 3 bases at V and 4 bases at J, with 16 bases between the two ends. This CDR3 is CAWSAPGTLKNIQYF. CDR3 nucleotides: TGTGCCTGGAGCGCACCCGGGACACTGAAAAACATTCAGTACTTC. The whole variable domain, filled in from reference TRBV30 and TRBJ2-4, reads SQTIHQWPATLVQPVGSPLSLECTVEGTSNPNLYWYRQAAGRGLQLLFYSVGIGQISSEVPQNLSASRPQDRQFILSSKKLLLSDSGFYLCAWSAPGTLKNIQYFGAGTRLSVL.

The gene calls are TRBV5-8 and TRBJ1-1; D is ambiguous. CDR3 size: 13 residues. Trimming stripped 6 bases from V and 8 bases from J, with 17 bases between. Germline V gene data show CDR1 as SGHTS and CDR2 as YDEGEE. CDR3 nucleotide sequence: TGTGCCAGCATCCGGACGGTGCGACGAGAAGCTTTCTTT. This translates into CASIRTVRREAFF.

This clonotype was seen more than once but under ten times. The chain recombines TRBV9 with TRBJ2-7, with 11 bases that match TRBD2. The V segment lost 0 bases and the J segment 2 bases; nucleotides outside the gene matches: 10. This CDR3 is built from 18 residues. The germline gives CDR1 SGDLS, CDR2 YYNGEE. CDR3 DNA: TGTGCCAGCAGCGTAGGTGTGACTAGCGGGGACCATACCTACGAGCAGTACTTC. This translates into CASSVGVTSGDHTYEQYF.

In its sample, this clonotype was seen a few times. The chain has TRBV7-9 and TRBJ2-1; 7 nucleotides align to TRBD2. Trimming removed 4 bases from V and 5 bases from J; junction bases left unmatched: 11. This CDR3 has 16 amino acids. CDR1 and CDR2 (germline): SEHNR, FQNEAQ (reference sequence). DNA of the CDR3: TGTGCCAGCAGCTCACCGGTTAGCGGGCAGAACAATGAGCAGTTCTTC. Translating gives CASSSPVSGQNNEQFF.

The chain uses TRBV29-1 and TRBJ2-5, with 7 positions matching TRBD1. The V segment lost 7 bases and the J segment 1 base; nucleotides outside the gene matches: 3. The CDR3 extends over 12 amino acids. Germline V gene data show CDR1 as SQVTM and CDR2 as ANQGSEA. CDR3 protein: CSAGDSQETQYF. The CDR3 region has the DNA TGCAGCGCTGGGGACAGCCAAGAGACCCAGTACTTC.

This clonotype was seen a handful of times. The rearrangement links TRBV5-1 to TRBJ1-5; a possible D gene is TRBD1 (6 bases). CDR3 length: 15 residues. From germline, CDR1 is SGHRS and CDR2 YFSETQ. V was shortened by 5 bases and J by 2 bases, with 14 bases between the two germline ends. The chain's CDR3 is CASRRDTQGNQPQHF. CDR3 coding DNA: TGCGCCAGCAGGCGGGACACCCAGGGCAATCAGCCCCAGCATTTT.

This clonotype showed up just a few times. The DNA for the CDR3 is TGTGCCAGCAGCACGTCACACCTTGGGACAGGGGATGGCTACACCTTC. Its protein product is CASSTSHLGTGDGYTF. This sequence joins TRBV9 and TRBJ1-2; the match to TRBD1 covers 10 bases. Trimming took 4 bases from V and 6 from J; bases not matched to a gene: 12. Germline-derived CDR1 and CDR2 are SGDLS and YYNGEE. The CDR3 is 16 amino acids.

CDR3 DNA sequence: TGTGCCAGCAGCGTAGGACCAGGTCGGGGCTCACCCCTCCACTTT. Encoded protein: CASSVGPGRGSPLHF. The chain links TRBV9 to TRBJ1-6; maybe TRBD1 (5 bases). V gave up 0 bases and J gave up 10 bases, with 14 bases separating them. Germline V CDR1 and CDR2: SGDLS, YYNGEE. CDR3 length: 15 amino acids.

This clonotype was seen more than once but under ten times. The CDR3 DNA reads as TGTGCCAGCTCACCCGGTTTTGGCCACAATGAGCAGTTCTTC. As protein: CASSPGFGHNEQFF. The chain employs TRBV18 and TRBJ2-1, with D hard to call. Germline V gene sequence: CDR1 KGHSH, CDR2 LQKENI. This CDR3 is built from 14 residues. The ends were cut back, 3 bases at V and 5 bases at J, with 11 bases in the middle.